This TCR beta chain was retrieved from a study of breast tumors, draining lymph nodes, adjacent tissues. TCRdb reanalysed the multiplex PCR reads using MiXCR and keeps one entry per CDR3 protein. The data hold 70,000 to 95,000 distinct CDR3 sequences, with about 21% observed a single time. Axillary draining lymph nodes of breast cancer patients supplied the node samples. The CDR3 runs to 14 residues. Germline V gene sequence: CDR1 SGHNT, CDR2 YYREEE (reference sequence). Trimming at V came to 2 bases and at J to 8 bases, leaving 4 bases not matched to a gene. This clonotype was seen more than once but under ten times.

The TCR sequence derives from a female donor with breast cancer. Some clones in this sample may be carry-over from other donors' samples. The chain joins TRBV5-4 to TRBJ1-4; 9 positions match TRBD1. Material: axillary lymph node tissue. This CDR3 reads CASSLQGAEEKLFF. The DNA for the CDR3 is TGTGCCAGCAGCTTACAGGGGGCGGAGGAAAAACTGTTTTTT.